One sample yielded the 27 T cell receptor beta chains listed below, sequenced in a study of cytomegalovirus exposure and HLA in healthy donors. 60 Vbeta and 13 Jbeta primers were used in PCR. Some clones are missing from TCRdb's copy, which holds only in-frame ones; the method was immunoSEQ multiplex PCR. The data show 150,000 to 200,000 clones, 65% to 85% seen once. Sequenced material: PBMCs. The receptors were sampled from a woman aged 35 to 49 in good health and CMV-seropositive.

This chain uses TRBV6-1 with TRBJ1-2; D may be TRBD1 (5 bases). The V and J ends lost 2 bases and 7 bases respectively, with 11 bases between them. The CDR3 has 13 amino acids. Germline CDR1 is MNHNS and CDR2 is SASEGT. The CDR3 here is CASSEQGFSGYTF. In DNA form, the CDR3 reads TGTGCCAGCAGTGAACAGGGATTCAGTGGCTACACCTTC.

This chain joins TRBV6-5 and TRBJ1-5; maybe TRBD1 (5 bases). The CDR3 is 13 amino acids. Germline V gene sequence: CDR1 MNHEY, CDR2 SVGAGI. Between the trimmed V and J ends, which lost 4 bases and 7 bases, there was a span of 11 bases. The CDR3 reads CASSWGGGQPQHF. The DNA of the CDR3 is TGTGCCAGCAGTTGGGGGGGAGGACAGCCCCAGCATTTT.

Here the CDR3 DNA reads TGTGCCAGCAGTGAAGCTCTAGGGAGAGACGAAAAACTGTTTTTT. It codes for CASSEALGRDEKLFF. V usage is TRBV2 and J usage is TRBJ1-4; no reliable D call. The CDR3 extends over 15 amino acids. The V gene's germline CDR1 is SNHLY and CDR2 FYNNEI. V dropped 0 bases and J dropped 8 bases, with 13 bases sitting between them.

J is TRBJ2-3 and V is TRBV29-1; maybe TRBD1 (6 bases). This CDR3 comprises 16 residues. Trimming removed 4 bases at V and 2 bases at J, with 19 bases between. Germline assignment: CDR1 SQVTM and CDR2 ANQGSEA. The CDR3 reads CSVVNPARGVTDTQYF. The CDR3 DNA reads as TGCAGCGTTGTCAACCCGGCCAGGGGAGTCACAGATACGCAGTATTTT.

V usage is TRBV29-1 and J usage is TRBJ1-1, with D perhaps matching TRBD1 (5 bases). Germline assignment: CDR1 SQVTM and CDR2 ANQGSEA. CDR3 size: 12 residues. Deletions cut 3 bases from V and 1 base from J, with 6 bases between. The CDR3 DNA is TGCAGCGTTGAGGGGGGGAACACTGAAGCTTTCTTT. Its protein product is CSVEGGNTEAFF.

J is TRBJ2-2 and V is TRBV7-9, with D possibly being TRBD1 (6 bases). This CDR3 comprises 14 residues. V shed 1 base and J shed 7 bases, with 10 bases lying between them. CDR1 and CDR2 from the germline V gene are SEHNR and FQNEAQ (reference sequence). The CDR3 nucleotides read TGTGCCAGCAGCTTAGTCAGGGGAATCGGGGAGCTGTTTTTT. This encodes CASSLVRGIGELFF.

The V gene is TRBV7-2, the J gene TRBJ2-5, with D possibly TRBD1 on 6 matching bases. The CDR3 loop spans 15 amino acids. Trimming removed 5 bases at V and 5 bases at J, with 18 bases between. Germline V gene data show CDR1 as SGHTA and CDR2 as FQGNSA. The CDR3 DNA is TGTGCCAGCAGCCCACAGGGTCCCGGGAAGGAGACCCAGTACTTC. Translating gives CASSPQGPGKETQYF.

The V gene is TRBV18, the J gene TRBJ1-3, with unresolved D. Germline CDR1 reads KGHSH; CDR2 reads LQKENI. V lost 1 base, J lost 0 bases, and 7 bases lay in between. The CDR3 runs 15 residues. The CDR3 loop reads CASSPLLDSGNTIYF. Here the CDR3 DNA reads TGTGCCAGCTCACCACTTCTAGACTCTGGAAACACCATATATTTT.

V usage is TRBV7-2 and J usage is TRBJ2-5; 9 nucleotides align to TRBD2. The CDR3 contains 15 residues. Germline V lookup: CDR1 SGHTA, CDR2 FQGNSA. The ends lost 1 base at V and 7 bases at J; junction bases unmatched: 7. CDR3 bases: TGTGCCAGCAGCTTAGGCACTAGCGGGTGGACGACCCAGTACTTC. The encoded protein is CASSLGTSGWTTQYF.

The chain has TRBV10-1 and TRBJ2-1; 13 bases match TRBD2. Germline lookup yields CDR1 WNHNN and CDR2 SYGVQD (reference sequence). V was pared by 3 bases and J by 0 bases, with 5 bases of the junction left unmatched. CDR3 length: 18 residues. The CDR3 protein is CASSDPLAGGGSYNEQFF. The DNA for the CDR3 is TGCGCCAGCAGTGACCCACTAGCGGGAGGGGGCTCCTACAATGAGCAGTTCTTC.

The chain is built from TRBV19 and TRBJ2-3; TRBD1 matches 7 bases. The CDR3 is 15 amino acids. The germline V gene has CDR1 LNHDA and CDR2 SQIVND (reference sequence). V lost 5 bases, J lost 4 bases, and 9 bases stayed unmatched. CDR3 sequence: CASSPDRAGADTQYF. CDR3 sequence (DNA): TGTGCCAGTAGTCCCGACAGGGCTGGGGCAGATACGCAGTATTTT.

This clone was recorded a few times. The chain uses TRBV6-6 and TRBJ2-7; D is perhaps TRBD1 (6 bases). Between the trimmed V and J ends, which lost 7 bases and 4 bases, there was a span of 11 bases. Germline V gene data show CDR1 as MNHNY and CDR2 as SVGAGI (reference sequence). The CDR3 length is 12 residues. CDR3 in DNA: TGTGCCAGCACAGGGGCTGGTTACGAGCAGTACTTC. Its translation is CASTGAGYEQYF.

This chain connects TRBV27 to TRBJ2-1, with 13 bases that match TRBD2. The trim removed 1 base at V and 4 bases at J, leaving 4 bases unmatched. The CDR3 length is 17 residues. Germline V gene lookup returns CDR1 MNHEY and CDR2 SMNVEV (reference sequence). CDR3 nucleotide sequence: TGTGCCAGCAGTTTATTTACGACTAGCGGGAGGTACAATGAGCAGTTCTTC. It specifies CASSLFTTSGRYNEQFF.

CDR3 coding DNA: TGTGCCAGCAGCCTCGGACAGAAAGAGACCCAGTACTTC. Protein sequence: CASSLGQKETQYF. This sequence joins TRBV6-1 and TRBJ2-5; possible D gene TRBD1, 6 bases. V shed 6 bases and J shed 3 bases, with 11 bases lying between them. Per germline, CDR1 MNHNS and CDR2 SASEGT. The length of the CDR3 is 13 residues.

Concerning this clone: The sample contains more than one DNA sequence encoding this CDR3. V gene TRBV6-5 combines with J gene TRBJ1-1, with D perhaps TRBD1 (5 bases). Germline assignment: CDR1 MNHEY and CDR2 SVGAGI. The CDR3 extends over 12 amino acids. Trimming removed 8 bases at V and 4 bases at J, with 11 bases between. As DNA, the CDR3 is TGTGCCAGCGGCGGGGGTGGCACTGAAGCTTTCTTT. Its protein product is CASGGGGTEAFF.

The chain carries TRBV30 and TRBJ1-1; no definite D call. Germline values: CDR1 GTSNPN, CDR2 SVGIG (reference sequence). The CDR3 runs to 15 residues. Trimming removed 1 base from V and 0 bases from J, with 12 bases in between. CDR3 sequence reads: CAWSAYSLLNTEAFF. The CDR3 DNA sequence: TGTGCCTGGAGTGCCTACAGTTTACTGAACACTGAAGCTTTCTTT.

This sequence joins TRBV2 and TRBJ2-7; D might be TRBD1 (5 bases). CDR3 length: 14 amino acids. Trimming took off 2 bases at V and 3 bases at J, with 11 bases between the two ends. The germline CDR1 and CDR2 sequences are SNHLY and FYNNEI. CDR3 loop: CASSESQGIYEQYF. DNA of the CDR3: TGTGCCAGCAGTGAATCCCAGGGAATCTACGAGCAGTACTTC.

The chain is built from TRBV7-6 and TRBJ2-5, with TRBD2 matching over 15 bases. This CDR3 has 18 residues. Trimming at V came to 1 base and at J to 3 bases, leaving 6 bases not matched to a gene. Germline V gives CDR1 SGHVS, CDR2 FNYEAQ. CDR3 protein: CASSLGRTSGGAEETQYF. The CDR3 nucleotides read TGTGCCAGCAGCTTAGGCAGGACTAGCGGGGGGGCGGAAGAGACCCAGTACTTC.

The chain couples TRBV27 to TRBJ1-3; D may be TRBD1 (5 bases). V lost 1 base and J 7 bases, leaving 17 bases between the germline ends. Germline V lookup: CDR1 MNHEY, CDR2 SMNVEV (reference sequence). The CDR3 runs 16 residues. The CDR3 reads CASSLWGRRGGNTIYF. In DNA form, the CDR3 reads TGTGCCAGCAGTTTATGGGGCCGTCGGGGGGGGAACACCATATATTTT.

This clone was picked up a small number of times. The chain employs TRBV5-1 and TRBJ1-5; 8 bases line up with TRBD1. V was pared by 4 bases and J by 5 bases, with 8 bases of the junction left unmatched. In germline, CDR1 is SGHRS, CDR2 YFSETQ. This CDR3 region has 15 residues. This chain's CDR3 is CASSVTGVQDQPQHF. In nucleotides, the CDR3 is TGCGCCAGCAGCGTGACAGGGGTGCAGGATCAGCCCCAGCATTTT.

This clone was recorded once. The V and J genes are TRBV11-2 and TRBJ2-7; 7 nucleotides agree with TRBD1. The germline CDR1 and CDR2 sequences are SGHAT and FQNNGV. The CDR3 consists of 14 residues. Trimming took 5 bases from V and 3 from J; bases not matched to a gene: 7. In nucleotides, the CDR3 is TGTGCCAGCAGCCAAACAGGGGTTAACTACGAGCAGTACTTC. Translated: CASSQTGVNYEQYF.

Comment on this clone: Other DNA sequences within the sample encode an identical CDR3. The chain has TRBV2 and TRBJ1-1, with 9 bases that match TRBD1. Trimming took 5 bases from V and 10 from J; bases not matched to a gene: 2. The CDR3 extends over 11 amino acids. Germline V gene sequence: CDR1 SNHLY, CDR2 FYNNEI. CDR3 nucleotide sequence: TGTGCCAGCAGTCAGGACAGGGGAGCTTTCTTT. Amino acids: CASSQDRGAFF.

The CDR3 DNA reads as TGTGCCAGCAGCGCCACCGGGGGAGGAAACACCATATATTTT. Translated, it gives CASSATGGGNTIYF. The chain combines TRBV9 with TRBJ1-3, with a weak D call TRBD1 (5 bases). Trimming shortened V by 3 bases and J by 4 bases, and 11 bases separated the two germline ends. Germline lookup yields CDR1 SGDLS and CDR2 YYNGEE. CDR3 length equals 14 residues.

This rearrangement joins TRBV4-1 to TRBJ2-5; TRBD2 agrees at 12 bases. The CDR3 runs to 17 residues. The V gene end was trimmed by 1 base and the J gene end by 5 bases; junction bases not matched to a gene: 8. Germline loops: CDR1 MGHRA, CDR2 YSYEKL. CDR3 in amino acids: CASSQGGASGRGETQYF. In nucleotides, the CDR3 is TGCGCCAGCAGCCAAGGTGGGGCTAGCGGGAGGGGTGAGACCCAGTACTTC.

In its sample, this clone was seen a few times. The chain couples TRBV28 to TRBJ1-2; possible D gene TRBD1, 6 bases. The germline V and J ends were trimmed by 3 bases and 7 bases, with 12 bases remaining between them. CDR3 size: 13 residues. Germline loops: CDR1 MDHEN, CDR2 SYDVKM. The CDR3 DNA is TGTGCCAGCAGTTTCACAGGGCTCGGTGGCTACACCTTC. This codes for CASSFTGLGGYTF.

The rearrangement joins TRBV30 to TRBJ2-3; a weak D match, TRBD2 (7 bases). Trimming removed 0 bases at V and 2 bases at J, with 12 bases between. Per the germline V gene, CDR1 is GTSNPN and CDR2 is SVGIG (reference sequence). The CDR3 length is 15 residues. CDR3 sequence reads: CAWSVGGGPTDTQYF. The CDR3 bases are TGTGCCTGGAGTGTAGGCGGGGGCCCCACAGATACGCAGTATTTT.

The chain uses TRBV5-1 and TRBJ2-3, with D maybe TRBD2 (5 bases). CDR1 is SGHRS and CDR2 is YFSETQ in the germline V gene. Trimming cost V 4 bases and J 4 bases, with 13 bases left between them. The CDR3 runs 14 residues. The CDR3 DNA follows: TGCGCCAGCAGCGGATCCCCGGAGGCAGATACGCAGTATTTT. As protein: CASSGSPEADTQYF. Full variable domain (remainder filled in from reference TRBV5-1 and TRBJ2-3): KAGVTQTPRYLIKTRGQQVTLSCSPISGHRSVSWYQQTPGQGLQFLFEYFSETQRNKGNFPGRFSGRQFSNSRSEMNVSTLELGDSALYLCASSGSPEADTQYFGPGTRLTVL.